The 17 T cell receptor beta chains in this list originate from one sample, sequenced in a study of graft-versus-host responses after intestinal transplantation. This table comes from immunoSEQ multiplex PCR, and its TCRdb copy is limited to in-frame clones, with some not included. In the table there are approximately 90,000 clones, approximately 82% of which are singletons. Their antigens are not known. The material was unstimulated CD4+ T cells sorted from spleen or lymph node cells, obtained before intestinal transplant. The receptor source for this set is a human donor who received an intestinal transplant.

The rearrangement uses TRBV6-1 and TRBJ2-7; no firm D call. This CDR3 comprises 14 residues. Trimming took 1 base from V and 3 from J, leaving 10 bases between them. Germline V CDR1 and CDR2: MNHNS, SASEGT. The DNA for the CDR3 is TGTGCCAGCAGTGAAGGCCCCACCGGCTACGAGCAGTACTTC. Translated: CASSEGPTGYEQYF.

The chain couples TRBV30 to TRBJ2-3; TRBD2 agrees at 7 bases. This CDR3 comprises 15 residues. V trimming: 0 bases; J trimming: 8 bases; junction bases outside the gene matches: 11. CDR1 GTSNPN and CDR2 SVGIG come from the germline V gene (reference sequence). The CDR3 loop reads CAWSVGGGGGATQYF. CDR3 DNA: TGTGCCTGGAGTGTAGGAGGAGGCGGGGGTGCTACGCAGTATTTT.

The J gene is TRBJ2-7, the V gene TRBV7-9; 7 bases map to TRBD1. This CDR3 spans 15 amino acids. Trimming at V came to 4 bases and at J to 6 bases, leaving 12 bases not matched to a gene. The germline V gene has CDR1 SEHNR and CDR2 FQNEAQ (reference sequence). The CDR3 is CASSWDRPALAEQYF. CDR3 nucleotides: TGTGCCAGCAGCTGGGACAGACCAGCCCTCGCCGAGCAGTACTTC.

The gene calls are TRBV28 and TRBJ2-2; tentative D call: TRBD1 (5 bases). CDR3 length: 14 amino acids. CDR1 and CDR2 from the germline V gene are MDHEN and SYDVKM. V gave up 2 bases and J gave up 6 bases, with 10 bases separating them. CDR3: CASSLDRGAGELFF. The CDR3 DNA is TGTGCCAGCAGTTTAGACAGAGGCGCCGGGGAGCTGTTTTTT.

The rearrangement uses TRBV11-2 and TRBJ1-1, with D unresolved. The CDR3 has 13 residues. V was trimmed by 2 bases and J by 8 bases, leaving 12 bases between them. Germline CDR1 is SGHAT and CDR2 is FQNNGV. This CDR3 reads CASSLNPGREAFF. The CDR3, as DNA: TGTGCCAGCAGCTTAAACCCGGGGAGGGAAGCTTTCTTT.

The chain combines TRBV7-3 with TRBJ2-5; TRBD1 aligns across 9 bases. The CDR3 is 15 residues long. Per germline, CDR1 SGHTA and CDR2 FQGTGA. J lost 5 bases, V lost 4 bases, and 8 bases had no gene match. CDR3 nucleotides: TGTGCCAGCAGCTCCCAAACAGGGGGCATCGAGACCCAGTACTTC. This gives the protein CASSSQTGGIETQYF. Using reference TRBV7-3 and TRBJ2-5 for the parts outside the CDR3, the full variable domain is GAGVSQTPSNKVTEKGKYVELRCDPISGHTALYWYRQSLGQGPEFLIYFQGTGAADDSGLPNDRFFAVRPEGSVSTLKIQRTERGDSAVYLCASSSQTGGIETQYFGPGTRLLVL.

The chain joins TRBV6-1 to TRBJ1-5, with D maybe TRBD1 (6 bases). CDR1 MNHNS and CDR2 SASEGT come from the germline V gene. The ends were cut back, 4 bases at V and 5 bases at J, with 9 bases in the middle. The CDR3 sequence is 13 residues long. CDR3 sequence: CASSGYRDQPQHF. In DNA, the CDR3 is TGTGCCAGCAGTGGCTACAGGGATCAGCCCCAGCATTTT.

This sequence joins TRBV25-1 and TRBJ2-1; 14 nucleotides line up with TRBD2. The CDR3 runs 16 residues. In germline, CDR1 is MGHDK, CDR2 SYGVNS. Germline trimming cut 5 bases from V and 9 bases from J; bases unmatched to any gene: 9. As DNA, the CDR3 is TGTGCCAGCAGTTCGACTAGCGGGGGGGTTAAAGGTGAGCAGTTCTTC. Its translation is CASSSTSGGVKGEQFF.

CDR3 DNA: TGTGCCAGCAGCCGACAGGCCCGGGACGGCTACACCTTC. Amino acids: CASSRQARDGYTF. The chain is built from TRBV27 and TRBJ1-2, with a tentative D call TRBD1 (6 bases). This CDR3 comprises 13 residues. The germline V gene has CDR1 MNHEY and CDR2 SMNVEV (reference sequence). V lost 6 bases, J lost 8 bases, and 16 bases lay in between.

V and J are TRBV4-2 and TRBJ2-1; D might be TRBD2 (6 bases). There are 15 residues in the CDR3. Trimming cost V 4 bases and J 4 bases, with 14 bases left between them. Germline CDR1 LGHNA, CDR2 YNFKEQ. The CDR3 sequence is CASSRGVGLYNEQFF. DNA of the CDR3: TGTGCCAGCAGCCGAGGGGTGGGACTTTACAATGAGCAGTTCTTC.

The chain has TRBV18 and TRBJ2-1, with 10 bases lining up with TRBD1. The CDR3 length is 14 residues. Germline CDR1 is KGHSH and CDR2 is LQKENI. The J segment lost 7 bases and the V segment lost 3 bases, leaving 3 bases of the junction unmatched. The CDR3 protein is CASSPSGQGNEQFF. Written as DNA, the CDR3 is TGTGCCAGCTCACCGTCGGGACAGGGGAATGAGCAGTTCTTC.

The rearrangement uses TRBV29-1 and TRBJ1-3; D remains ambiguous. The CDR3 runs to 12 residues. From germline, CDR1 is SQVTM and CDR2 ANQGSEA. The V end lost 5 bases, the J end lost 4 bases, and 9 bases lay between the germline ends. CDR3 nucleotides: TGCAGCGTTACGGGGTACGGAAACACCATATATTTT. It translates to CSVTGYGNTIYF.

The V call is TRBV5-4, the J call TRBJ2-7, with no clear D. CDR1 and CDR2 from the germline V gene are SGHNT and YYREEE (reference sequence). The CDR3 sequence is 13 residues long. Trimming removed 5 bases from V and 5 bases from J, with 14 bases in between. The CDR3 nucleotides read TGTGCCAGCAGGTTGTTTGAGGCAGACGAGCAGTACTTC. Translation: CASRLFEADEQYF.

This chain uses TRBV7-8 with TRBJ1-2; 7 bases agree with TRBD1. The CDR3 extends over 15 amino acids. Germline values: CDR1 SGHVS, CDR2 FQNEAQ. V lost 1 base and J lost 1; bases outside the gene matches: 3. The CDR3 bases are TGTGCCAGCAGCTTAGTATGGGACAGTAACTATGGCTACACCTTC. Translation: CASSLVWDSNYGYTF.

The V and J genes are TRBV28 and TRBJ2-6; D may be TRBD2 (6 bases). Germline V CDR1 and CDR2: MDHEN, SYDVKM. The V end was cut by 3 bases, the J end by 4 bases, with 10 bases between. The CDR3 loop spans 15 amino acids. The CDR3 spells CASSFGGAGANVLTF. The CDR3 DNA sequence: TGTGCCAGCAGTTTCGGCGGGGCGGGGGCCAACGTCCTGACTTTC.

The chain recombines TRBV4-2 with TRBJ1-5; possibly TRBD1 for D (5 bases). The CDR3 has 16 residues. The germline gives CDR1 LGHNA, CDR2 YNFKEQ. Trimming shortened V by 0 bases and J by 4 bases, and 13 bases separated the two germline ends. Here the CDR3 reads CASSQEAGRINQPQHF. CDR3 DNA: TGTGCCAGCAGCCAAGAGGCAGGGAGGATTAATCAGCCCCAGCATTTT.

The CDR3 DNA reads as TGTGCCACCAGCAGAGATACTCGAACGGACGAGCAGTACTTC. The encoded protein is CATSRDTRTDEQYF. The rearrangement uses TRBV15 and TRBJ2-7; no firm D call. Trimming left V 0 bases short and J 5 bases short, with 11 bases between. This CDR3 has 14 residues. From germline, CDR1 is LNHNV and CDR2 YYDKDF (reference sequence).